This is a list of T cell receptor beta chains from one sample in a study of T-cell memory formation after mild COVID-19. TCRdb re-derived calls from the 5' RACE reads in MiXCR, one entry per CDR3 protein. The sample holds some 440,000 distinct CDR3 sequences, 25% seen once. Sample: PBMCs or a T cell subset sorted from them (not recorded which). These receptor sequences come from an adult woman who had mild COVID-19 (a few samples of this study predate the infection). Cell type and time point are not known. The CDR3 runs from the conserved cysteine through the conserved F or W. Fields, in order: D gene, clone size, V gene, J gene, CDR3 DNA, CDR3 protein. The D gene is left open where the match is weak. Size is omitted from some rows. Given values are once, few, many or a class for expanded clones.

D: .
size: .
V: TRBV20-1
J: TRBJ2-7
DNA: TGCAGTGAACAGGCAGGAGAGGGAGAGCAGTACTTC
CDR3: CSEQAGEGEQYF

D: TRBD2
size: few
V: TRBV9
J: TRBJ2-2
DNA: TGTGCCAGCAGCGTAACTAGCGGGATCGGATTAACCGGGGAGCTGTTTTTT
CDR3: CASSVTSGIGLTGELFF

D: .
size: many
V: TRBV20-1
J: TRBJ2-1
DNA: TGCAGTGCTAGAGATCCTCGGAGGGGGAATGAGCAGTTCTTC
CDR3: CSARDPRRGNEQFF

D: .
size: few
V: TRBV6-6
J: TRBJ2-1
DNA: TGTGCCAGCAGTTACTCGGGGGGCCCATCGAGTGAGCAGTTCTTC
CDR3: CASSYSGGPSSEQFF

D: .
size: .
V: TRBV6-1
J: TRBJ1-2
DNA: TGTGCCAGCACCCCGACCCCTCTCAGAGGCTACACCTTC
CDR3: CASTPTPLRGYTF

D: TRBD2
size: few
V: TRBV6-5
J: TRBJ2-3
DNA: TGTGCCAGCAGTCCCTGGAGCGGGAGTAGTACAGATACGCAGTATTTT
CDR3: CASSPWSGSSTDTQYF

D: .
size: many
V: TRBV7-2
J: TRBJ2-5
DNA: TGTGCCAGCAGCTTAAGTTTTAGGGGTTCCCAAGAGACCCAGTACTTC
CDR3: CASSLSFRGSQETQYF

D: .
size: .
V: TRBV5-4
J: TRBJ1-3
DNA: TGTGCCAGCAGCTTGACCGGCGGCATGGACACCATATATTTT
CDR3: CASSLTGGMDTIYF

D: .
size: .
V: TRBV5-1
J: TRBJ2-2
DNA: TGCGCCAGCAGCTTGGATGCCAGAAACACCGGGGAGCTGTTTTTT
CDR3: CASSLDARNTGELFF

D: .
size: few
V: TRBV2
J: TRBJ1-6
DNA: TGTGCCAGCAGGGGGGGATATAATTCACCCCTCCACTTT
CDR3: CASRGGYNSPLHF

D: .
size: once
V: TRBV10-1
J: TRBJ1-1
DNA: TGCGCCAGCAGTGTAAACGGATTAATGAACACTGAAGCTTTCTTT
CDR3: CASSVNGLMNTEAFF

D: .
size: .
V: TRBV20-1
J: TRBJ2-1
DNA: TGCAGTGCTAGGGGTCCAGCGAGCTCCTACAATGAGCAGTTCTTC
CDR3: CSARGPASSYNEQFF

D: TRBD1
size: .
V: TRBV19
J: TRBJ1-2
DNA: TGTGCCAGTAGTATCCCGTCCGGGACAGGGTATGGCTACACCTTC
CDR3: CASSIPSGTGYGYTF

D: .
size: .
V: TRBV5-1
J: TRBJ1-1
DNA: TGCGCCAGCAGCTTGGCCCCGAGGGGCACTGAAGCTTTCTTT
CDR3: CASSLAPRGTEAFF

D: .
size: few
V: TRBV4-3
J: TRBJ1-1
DNA: TGCGCCAGCAGCCAAGATTTGCTTGGCCCGACTGAAGCTTTCTTT
CDR3: CASSQDLLGPTEAFF

D: TRBD2
size: few
V: TRBV24-1
J: TRBJ2-7
DNA: TGTGCCACCAGTGACTCTAAGCGGGGATCATCCTACGAGCAGTACTTC
CDR3: CATSDSKRGSSYEQYF

D: .
size: .
V: TRBV20-1
J: TRBJ1-1
DNA: TGCAGTGCTAGAGCCCAGATTGAAGCTTTCTTT
CDR3: CSARAQIEAFF

D: .
size: .
V: TRBV11-3
J: TRBJ2-1
DNA: TGTGCCAGCAGCCCCGGCCAAGGGGGGATTTACAATGAGCAGTTCTTC
CDR3: CASSPGQGGIYNEQFF

D: .
size: .
V: TRBV6-2/TRBV6-3
J: TRBJ2-5
DNA: TGTGCCAGCAGTTACTTACACTTGGAGACCCAGTACTTC
CDR3: CASSYLHLETQYF

D: .
size: few
V: TRBV29-1
J: TRBJ2-7
DNA: TGCAGCGTGATGCCGGGACCCTACGAGCAGTACTTC
CDR3: CSVMPGPYEQYF

D: .
size: .
V: TRBV28
J: TRBJ1-1
DNA: TGTGCCAGCAGTTTCCCTTCCGCTCCGAACACTGAAGCTTTCTTT
CDR3: CASSFPSAPNTEAFF

D: .
size: few
V: TRBV12-3/TRBV12-4
J: TRBJ2-7
DNA: TGTGCCAGCAGTTTCGGCCAGAAGGGGCAGGCCGAGCAGTACTTC
CDR3: CASSFGQKGQAEQYF

D: TRBD1
size: .
V: TRBV3-1
J: TRBJ1-1
DNA: TGTGCCAGCAGCCGCGGACAGGGGGTATATGTCACTGAAGCTTTCTTT
CDR3: CASSRGQGVYVTEAFF

D: .
size: .
V: TRBV29-1
J: TRBJ1-1
DNA: TGCAGCGCCTCCCTGGACAGCCCTGAAGCTTTCTTT
CDR3: CSASLDSPEAFF

D: .
size: .
V: TRBV5-5
J: TRBJ2-7
DNA: TGTGCCAGCAGCTTGGGTCAGGGAGTCACCTCCTACGAGCAGTACTTC
CDR3: CASSLGQGVTSYEQYF